The rows below give T cell receptor beta chains drawn from one sample of a study of T cell responses to AZD1222 COVID-19 vaccine. Clones were read by immunoSEQ multiplex PCR, and TCRdb kept only the in-frame ones, dropping some. Among around 150,000 clones, approximately 94% were seen once, and the ten largest hold 5.1%. Sample: peripheral blood, taken 28 days after the second AZD1222 dose. The source of these receptors is an adult who received the AZD1222 COVID-19 vaccine. The CDR3 runs from the conserved cysteine through the conserved F or W. The D gene is left open where the match is weak. Rows give clone size only sometimes, using once, few, many, or a class for an expanded clone.

clone_size	cdr3_length	v_call	j_call	d_call	cdr3_nt	cdr3_aa
.	16	TRBV11-2	TRBJ2-1	.	TGTGCCAGCAGCTTAGATCAAGGGTTTCTCGTATATGAGCAGTTCTTC	CASSLDQGFLVYEQFF
.	13	TRBV27	TRBJ1-5	.	TGTGCCAGCAGCTATGACAGAAATCAGCCCCAGCATTTT	CASSYDRNQPQHF
.	14	TRBV7-3	TRBJ1-1	.	TGTGCCAGCAGCCTCATAGGTGGGAACACTGAAGCTTTCTTT	CASSLIGGNTEAFF
.	14	TRBV7-9	TRBJ2-7	.	TGTGCCAGCAGCCTAGGAGGGCTAACCTACGAGCAGTACTTC	CASSLGGLTYEQYF
.	14	TRBV29-1	TRBJ2-1	.	TGCAGCGCCTTGACGGCCAACCCCTACAATGAGCAGTTCTTC	CSALTANPYNEQFF
.	12	TRBV7-9	TRBJ1-1	.	TGTGCCAGCAGCCAAGGGGGGGAGGAAGCTTTCTTT	CASSQGGEEAFF
.	14	TRBV30	TRBJ2-2	TRBD2	TGTGCCTGGAATAGCGGGACGAACACCGGGGAGCTGTTTTTT	CAWNSGTNTGELFF
.	13	TRBV24-1	TRBJ2-5	.	TGTGCCACCAGGGCCCTATCGGGAGAGACCCAGTACTTC	CATRALSGETQYF
.	15	TRBV7-8	TRBJ2-1	.	TGTGCCAGCAGCACCCGGCACTACCTCTTGGGTGAGCAGTTCTTC	CASSTRHYLLGEQFF
.	16	TRBV11-3	TRBJ2-1	TRBD2	TGTGCCAGCAGCTTAGAGGGCGGGAGGTTATACAATGAGCAGTTCTTC	CASSLEGGRLYNEQFF
.	15	TRBV28	TRBJ2-1	TRBD2	TGTGCCAGCAGTCCGGGACTAGGGTCCTACAATGAGCAGTTCTTC	CASSPGLGSYNEQFF
.	14	TRBV27	TRBJ2-5	.	TGTGCCAGCAGTTTGAACAGGATGATGGAGACCCAGTACTTC	CASSLNRMMETQYF
.	14	TRBV2	TRBJ2-7	.	TGTGCCAGCGGCCAGGACTACCAACTCTACGAGCAGTACTTC	CASGQDYQLYEQYF
.	11	TRBV28	TRBJ1-1	TRBD1	TGTGCCAGCAGTTGGGACAGGGAAGCTTTCTTT	CASSWDREAFF
.	17	TRBV4-1	TRBJ1-1	TRBD1	TGCGCCAGCAGCCAAGAGATCCGCGGACAGGGGGTCGCTGAAGCTTTCTTT	CASSQEIRGQGVAEAFF
.	14	TRBV6-2/TRBV6-3	TRBJ1-5	.	TGTGCCAGCAGTTACAGGAATAGCAATCAGCCCCAGCATTTT	CASSYRNSNQPQHF
.	14	TRBV6-1	TRBJ2-7	.	TGTGCCAGCAGTGAACGGTTCGCCCTTTACGAGCAGTACTTC	CASSERFALYEQYF
.	12	TRBV27	TRBJ1-1	.	TGTGCCAGCACGTATCAGAGCACTGAAGCTTTCTTT	CASTYQSTEAFF
once	16	TRBV6-2/TRBV6-3	TRBJ2-5	.	TGTGCCAGCAGTTATCGTCCCTTTTACACCGAAGAGACCCAGTACTTC	CASSYRPFYTEETQYF
.	15	TRBV18	TRBJ1-1	.	TGTGCCAGCTCACCCACAGGGTGGGAGAACACTGAAGCTTTCTTT	CASSPTGWENTEAFF
.	15	TRBV27	TRBJ2-4	.	TGTGCCAGCAGTTTATCGTCCGGGAGTGGAAACATTCAGTACTTC	CASSLSSGSGNIQYF
.	14	TRBV18	TRBJ2-7	TRBD2	TGTGCCAGCTCAGCGACTAGCGGGAGTGACGAGCAGTACTTC	CASSATSGSDEQYF
once	15	TRBV2	TRBJ2-5	TRBD2	TGTGCCAGCTGCGGGAAAGGGGAGGGTTGGGAGACCCAGTACTTC	CASCGKGEGWETQYF